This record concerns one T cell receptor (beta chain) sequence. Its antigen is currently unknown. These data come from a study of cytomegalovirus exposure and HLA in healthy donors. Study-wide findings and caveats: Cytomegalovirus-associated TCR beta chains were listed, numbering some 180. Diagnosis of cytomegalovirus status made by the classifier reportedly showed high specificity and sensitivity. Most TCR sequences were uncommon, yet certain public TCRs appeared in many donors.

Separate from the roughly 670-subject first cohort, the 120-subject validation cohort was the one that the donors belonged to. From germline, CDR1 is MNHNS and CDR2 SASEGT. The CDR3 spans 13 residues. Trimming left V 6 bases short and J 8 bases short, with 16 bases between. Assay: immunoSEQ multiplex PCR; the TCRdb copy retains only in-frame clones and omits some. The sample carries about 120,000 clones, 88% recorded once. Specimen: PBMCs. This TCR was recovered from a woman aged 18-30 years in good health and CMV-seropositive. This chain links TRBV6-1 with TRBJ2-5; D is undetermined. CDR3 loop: CASSASPGDTQYF. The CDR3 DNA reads TGTGCCAGCAGCGCGTCCCCAGGTGATACCCAGTACTTC.